This T cell receptor beta chain was obtained from a study of response to subunit inactivated influenza vaccine. This clonotype occurred once. TCRdb ran MiXCR on the RT-PCR reads and lists one entry per CDR3 protein. The sample carries around 600,000 distinct CDR3 sequences, 11% recorded once. Separately, the same data were catalogued under a study of T cells expressing NK-cell markers. Turning to that study: What made the TCR beta cDNA was 5'RACE template switching with UMIs.

The specimen was PBMCs from blood, collected on the day of vaccination. The source is a man aged 50 to 59 who received an inactivated influenza vaccine.

CDR3 sequence reads: CSAREQRVGYGYTF. The DNA for the CDR3 is TGCAGTGCTAGGGAGCAACGAGTAGGCTATGGCTACACCTTC. V gene TRBV20-1 combines with J gene TRBJ1-2; D is ambiguous. Germline V CDR1 and CDR2: DFQATT, SNEGSKA (reference sequence). This CDR3 contains 14 residues. V was pared by 3 bases and J by 4 bases, with 15 bases between.